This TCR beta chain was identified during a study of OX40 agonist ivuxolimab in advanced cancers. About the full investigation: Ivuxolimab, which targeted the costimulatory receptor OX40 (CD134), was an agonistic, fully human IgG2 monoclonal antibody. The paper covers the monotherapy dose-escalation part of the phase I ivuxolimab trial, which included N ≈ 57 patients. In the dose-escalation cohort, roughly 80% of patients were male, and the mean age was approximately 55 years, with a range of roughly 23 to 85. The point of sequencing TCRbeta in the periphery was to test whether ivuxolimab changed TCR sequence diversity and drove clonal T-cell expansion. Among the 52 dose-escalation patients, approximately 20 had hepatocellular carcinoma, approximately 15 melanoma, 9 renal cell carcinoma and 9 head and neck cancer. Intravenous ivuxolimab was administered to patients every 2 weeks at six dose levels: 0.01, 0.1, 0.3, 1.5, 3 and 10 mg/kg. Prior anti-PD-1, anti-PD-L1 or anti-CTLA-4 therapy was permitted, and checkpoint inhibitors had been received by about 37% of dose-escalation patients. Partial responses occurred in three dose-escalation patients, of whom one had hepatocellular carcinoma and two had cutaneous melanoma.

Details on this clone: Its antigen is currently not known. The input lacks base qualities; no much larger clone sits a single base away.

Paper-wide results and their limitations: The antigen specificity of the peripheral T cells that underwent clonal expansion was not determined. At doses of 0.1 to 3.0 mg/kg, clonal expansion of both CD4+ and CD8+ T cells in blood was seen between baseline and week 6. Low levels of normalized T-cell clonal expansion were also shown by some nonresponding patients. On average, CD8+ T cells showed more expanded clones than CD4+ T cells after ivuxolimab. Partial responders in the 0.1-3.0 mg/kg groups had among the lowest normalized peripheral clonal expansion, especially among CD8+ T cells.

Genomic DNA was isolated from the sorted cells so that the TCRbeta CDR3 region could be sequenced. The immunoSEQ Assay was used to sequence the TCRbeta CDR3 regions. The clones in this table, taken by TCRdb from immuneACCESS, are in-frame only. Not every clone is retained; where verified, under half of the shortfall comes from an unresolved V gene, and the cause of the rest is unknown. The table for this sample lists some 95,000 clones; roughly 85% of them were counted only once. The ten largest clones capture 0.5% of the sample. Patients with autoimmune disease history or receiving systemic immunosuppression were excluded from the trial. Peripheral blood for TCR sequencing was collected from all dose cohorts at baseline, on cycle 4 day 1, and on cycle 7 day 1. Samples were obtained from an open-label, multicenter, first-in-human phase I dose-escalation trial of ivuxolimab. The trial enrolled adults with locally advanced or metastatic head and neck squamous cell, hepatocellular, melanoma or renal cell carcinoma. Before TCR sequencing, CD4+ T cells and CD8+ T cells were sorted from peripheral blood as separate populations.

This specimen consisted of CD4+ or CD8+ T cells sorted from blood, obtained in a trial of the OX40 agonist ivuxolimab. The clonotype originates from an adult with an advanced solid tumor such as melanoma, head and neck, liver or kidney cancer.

This receptor carries the CDR3 CASSFSKAQETQYF. The nucleotide sequence is TGTGCCAGCAGCTTTTCCAAGGCGCAGGAGACCCAGTACTTC. In this chain, TRBV11-1 is recombined with TRBJ2-5; confidence is insufficient to name the D gene. The CDR3 runs 14 amino acids, cysteine and phenylalanine included. Left in the record is the CDR3 DNA by itself, 42 bases read in frame from the first base. Looking up the germline V gene (reference sequence) yields CDR1 SGHAT and CDR2 FQDESV. Relative to germline, V is 3 bases shorter and J is 5 bases shorter, with 13 bases between their ends.